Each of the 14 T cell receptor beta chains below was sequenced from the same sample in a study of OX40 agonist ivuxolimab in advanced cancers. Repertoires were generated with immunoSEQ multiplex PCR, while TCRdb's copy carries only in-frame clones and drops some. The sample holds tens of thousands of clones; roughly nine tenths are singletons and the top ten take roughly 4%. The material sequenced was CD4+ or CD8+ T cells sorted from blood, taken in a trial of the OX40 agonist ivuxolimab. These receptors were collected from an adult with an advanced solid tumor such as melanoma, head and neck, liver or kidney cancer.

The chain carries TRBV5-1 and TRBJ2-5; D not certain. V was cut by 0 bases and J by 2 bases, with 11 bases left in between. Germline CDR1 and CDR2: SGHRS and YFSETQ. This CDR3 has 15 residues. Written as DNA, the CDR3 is TGCGCCAGCAGCTTGGGATTTGCCGAGCAAGAGACCCAGTACTTC. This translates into CASSLGFAEQETQYF.

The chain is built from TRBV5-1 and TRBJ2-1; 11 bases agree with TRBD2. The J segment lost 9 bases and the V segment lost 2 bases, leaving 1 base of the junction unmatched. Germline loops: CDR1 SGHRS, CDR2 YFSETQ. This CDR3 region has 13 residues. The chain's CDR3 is CASSLGLAGEQFF. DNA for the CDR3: TGCGCCAGCAGCTTAGGACTAGCGGGTGAGCAGTTCTTC.

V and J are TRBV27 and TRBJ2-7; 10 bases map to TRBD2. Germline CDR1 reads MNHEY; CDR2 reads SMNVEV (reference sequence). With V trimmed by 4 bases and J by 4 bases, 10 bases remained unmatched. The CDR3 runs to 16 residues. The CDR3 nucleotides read TGTGCCAGCAGTTCTATAGGAGGACTAGCGGTTTACGAGCAGTACTTC. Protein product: CASSSIGGLAVYEQYF.

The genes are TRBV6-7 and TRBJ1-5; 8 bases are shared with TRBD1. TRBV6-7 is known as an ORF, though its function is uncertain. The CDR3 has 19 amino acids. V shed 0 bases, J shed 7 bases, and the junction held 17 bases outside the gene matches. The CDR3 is CASSYSRQGPRHGDQPQHF. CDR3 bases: TGTGCCAGCAGTTACTCGAGACAGGGGCCAAGACATGGCGACCAGCCCCAGCATTTT.

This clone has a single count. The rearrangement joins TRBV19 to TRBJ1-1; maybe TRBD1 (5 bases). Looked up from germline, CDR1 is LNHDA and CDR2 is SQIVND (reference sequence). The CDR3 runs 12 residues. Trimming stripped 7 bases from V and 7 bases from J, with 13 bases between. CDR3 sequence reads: CASTDYDSEAFF. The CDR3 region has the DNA TGTGCCAGTACCGACTACGACAGTGAAGCTTTCTTT.

In DNA form, the CDR3 reads TGTGCCAGCGGGCGGTACCACAGGGGGAAGTTACCTACCGAGGGCTCCTACGAGCAGTACGTC. It codes for CASGRYHRGKLPTEGSYEQYV. This rearrangement joins TRBV21-1 to TRBJ2-7; the table's D call of TRBD1 was not tested on the DNA. TRBV21-1 is noted as a pseudogene. This CDR3 region has 21 residues.

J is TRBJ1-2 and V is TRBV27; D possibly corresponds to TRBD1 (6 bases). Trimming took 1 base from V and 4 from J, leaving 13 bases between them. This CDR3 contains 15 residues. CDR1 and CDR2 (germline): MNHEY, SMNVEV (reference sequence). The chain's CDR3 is CASSLLGGRGYGYTF. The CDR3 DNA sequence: TGTGCCAGCAGTTTATTGGGGGGGCGCGGCTATGGCTACACCTTC.

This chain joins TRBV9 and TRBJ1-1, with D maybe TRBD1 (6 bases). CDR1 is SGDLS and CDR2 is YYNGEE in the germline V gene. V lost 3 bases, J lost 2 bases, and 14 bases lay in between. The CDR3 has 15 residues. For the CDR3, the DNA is TGTGCCAGCAGCGAGTCGGGACACCAAAACACTGAAGCTTTCTTT. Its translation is CASSESGHQNTEAFF.

The CDR3 nucleotides read TGCGCCAGCAGCTTTTCCGCAGGGGGCGCGGATGGCTACACCTTC. Protein: CASSFSAGGADGYTF. The gene calls are TRBV5-1 and TRBJ1-2, with 8 bases matching TRBD1. This CDR3 contains 15 residues. J was trimmed by 6 bases and V by 2 bases; bases with no gene match: 9. The germline V gene encodes CDR1 SGHRS and CDR2 YFSETQ.

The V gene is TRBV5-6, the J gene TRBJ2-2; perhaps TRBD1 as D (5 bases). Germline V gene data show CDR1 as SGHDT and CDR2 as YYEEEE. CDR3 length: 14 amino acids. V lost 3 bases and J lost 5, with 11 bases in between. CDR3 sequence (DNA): TGTGCCAGCAGCTGGGGCGTGAGTACCGGGGAGCTGTTTTTT. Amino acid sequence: CASSWGVSTGELFF.

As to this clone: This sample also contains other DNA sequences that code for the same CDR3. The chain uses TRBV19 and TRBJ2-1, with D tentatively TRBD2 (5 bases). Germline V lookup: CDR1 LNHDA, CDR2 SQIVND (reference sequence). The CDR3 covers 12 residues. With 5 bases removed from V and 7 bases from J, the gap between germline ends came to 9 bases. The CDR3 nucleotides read TGTGCCAGTAGTGCCGACTATAATGAGCAGTTCTTC. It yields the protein CASSADYNEQFF.

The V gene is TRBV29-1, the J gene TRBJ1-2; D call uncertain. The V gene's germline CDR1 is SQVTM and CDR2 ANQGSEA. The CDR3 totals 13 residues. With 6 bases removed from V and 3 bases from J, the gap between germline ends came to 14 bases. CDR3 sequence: CSVERAGHYGYTF. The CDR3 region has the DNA TGCAGCGTCGAAAGGGCAGGCCACTATGGCTACACCTTC.

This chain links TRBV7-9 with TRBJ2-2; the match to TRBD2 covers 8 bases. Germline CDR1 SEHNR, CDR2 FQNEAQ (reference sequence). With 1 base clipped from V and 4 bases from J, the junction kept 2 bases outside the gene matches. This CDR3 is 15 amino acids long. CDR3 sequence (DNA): TGTGCCAGCAGCTTAGTGGCGGGGGGCACCGGGGAGCTGTTTTTT. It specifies CASSLVAGGTGELFF. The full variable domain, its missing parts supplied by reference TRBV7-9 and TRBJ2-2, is DTGVSQNPRHKITKRGQNVTFRCDPISEHNRLYWYRQTLGQGPEFLTYFQNEAQLEKSRLLSDRFSAERPKGSFSTLEIQRTEQGDSAMYLCASSLVAGGTGELFFGEGSRLTVL.

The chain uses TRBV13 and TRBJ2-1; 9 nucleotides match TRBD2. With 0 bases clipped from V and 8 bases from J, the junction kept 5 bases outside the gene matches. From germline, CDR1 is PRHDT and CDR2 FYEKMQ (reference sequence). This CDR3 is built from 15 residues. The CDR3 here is CASSLGGLAGDEQFF. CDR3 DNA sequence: TGTGCCAGCAGCTTAGGTGGGTTAGCGGGGGATGAGCAGTTCTTC.